This is a list of T cell receptor beta chains from one sample in a study of T cells in Graves' hyperthyroidism and ophthalmopathy. TCRdb called the multiplex PCR reads again in MiXCR, with one record for every CDR3 protein. The data contain around 440,000 distinct CDR3 sequences, around a sixth of them singletons. Sequencing was performed on blood. These receptors all come from a young woman with Graves' hyperthyroidism. Each CDR3 is given with its conserved first and last residue. The D gene is left open where the match is weak. A clone size is listed for some rows: how often the clone was seen (once, few, many), or a class if it is expanded.

>TRBD1|many|TRBV29-1|TRBJ1-5
CSVEYRGNQPQHF
TGCAGCGTTGAGTACAGGGGAAATCAGCCCCAGCATTTT
>TRBD1|few|TRBV5-8|TRBJ2-1
CASSPGQGDNEQFF
TGTGCCAGCAGCCCCGGACAGGGTGACAATGAGCAGTTCTTC
>TRBD1|many|TRBV5-8|TRBJ1-1
CASSLTGGGEAFF
TGTGCCAGCAGCTTGACAGGGGGGGGTGAAGCTTTCTTT
>NA|many|TRBV10-3|TRBJ1-5
CAISESWPPRREVSNQPQHF
TGTGCCATCAGTGAGTCGTGGCCCCCGAGAAGGGAGGTAAGCAATCAGCCCCAGCATTTT
>NA|many|TRBV5-1|TRBJ1-5
CASSLDWGPDQPQHF
TGCGCCAGCAGCTTGGATTGGGGGCCCGATCAGCCCCAGCATTTT
>TRBD2|NA|TRBV9|TRBJ2-7
CASSVGTSGRITYEQYF
TGTGCCAGCAGCGTAGGGACTAGCGGGAGGATAACCTACGAGCAGTACTTC
>NA|many|TRBV20-1|TRBJ2-2
CSARGGSANTGELFF
TGCAGTGCTAGAGGGGGGTCGGCGAACACCGGGGAGCTGTTTTTT
>NA|many|TRBV5-1|TRBJ1-4
CASSRDQGREKLFF
TGCGCCAGCAGCCGGGACCAAGGGCGTGAAAAACTGTTTTTT
>NA|many|TRBV6-1|TRBJ2-3
CASSREWGDTDTQYF
TGTGCCAGCAGTCGTGAATGGGGGGACACAGATACGCAGTATTTT
>NA|many|TRBV20-1|TRBJ2-5
CSARDVGGRQETQYF
TGCAGTGCTAGAGATGTGGGGGGCCGTCAAGAGACCCAGTACTTC
>NA|few|TRBV7-9|TRBJ2-1
CASSSQKNNEQFF
TGTGCCAGCAGCTCCCAGAAGAACAATGAGCAGTTCTTC
>NA|many|TRBV7-9|TRBJ1-6
CASSSTKPNSPLHF
TGTGCCAGCAGCTCGACTAAACCTAATTCACCCCTCCACTTT
>NA|NA|TRBV7-8|TRBJ2-5
CASSSLTGFIGETQYF
TGTGCCAGCAGCTCGCTAACGGGTTTTATCGGGGAGACCCAGTACTTC
>TRBD1|many|TRBV7-9|TRBJ1-6
CASSLSRGQGSDSPLHF
TGTGCCAGCAGTCTCTCCAGGGGGCAGGGTTCGGACTCACCCCTCCACTTT
>NA|few|TRBV10-1|TRBJ1-6
CASSESLGNSPLHF
TGCGCCAGCAGTGAGTCTTTAGGGAATTCACCCCTCCACTTT
>TRBD1|many|TRBV7-3|TRBJ1-6
CASSLDRVSPLHF
TGTGCCAGCAGCTTAGACAGGGTTTCACCCCTCCACTTT
>NA|many|TRBV10-1|TRBJ2-7
CASSEFLGADLLSYEQYF
TGCGCCAGCAGTGAGTTTTTGGGGGCCGACTTGCTCTCCTACGAGCAGTACTTC
>TRBD2|NA|TRBV2|TRBJ2-1
CASWAVGTSGSYNEQFF
TGTGCCAGCTGGGCGGTGGGGACTAGCGGCTCCTACAATGAGCAGTTCTTC
>NA|many|TRBV6-6|TRBJ1-5
CASSYLRIDRRDGHQPQHF
TGTGCCAGCAGTTACCTCAGGATTGATAGGCGGGACGGCCATCAGCCCCAGCATTTT
>TRBD1|many|TRBV29-1|TRBJ1-3
CSVFGTEDGNTIYF
TGCAGCGTTTTCGGGACAGAGGACGGAAACACCATATATTTT
>NA|many|TRBV20-1|TRBJ1-5
CSAREGAGGNQPQHF
TGCAGTGCTAGAGAGGGCGCAGGGGGCAATCAGCCCCAGCATTTT
>NA|many|TRBV6-1|TRBJ2-3
CASKGGLSTDTQYF
TGTGCCAGCAAGGGGGGTTTGAGCACAGATACGCAGTATTTT
>TRBD1|many|TRBV5-1|TRBJ2-1
CASSPGYRGPGEQFF
TGCGCCAGCAGCCCGGGATACAGGGGGCCGGGGGAGCAGTTCTTC
>TRBD2|many|TRBV5-1|TRBJ2-2
CASSLRRAGANTGELFF
TGCGCCAGCAGCTTGAGGAGGGCGGGAGCGAACACCGGGGAGCTGTTTTTT
>TRBD1|many|TRBV28|TRBJ1-4
CASSPFPYGQGRSDEKLFF
TGTGCCAGCAGCCCTTTCCCGTATGGACAGGGTAGATCCGATGAAAAACTGTTTTTT
>TRBD1|many|TRBV9|TRBJ1-2
CASSVGGQTDGYTF
TGTGCCAGCAGCGTAGGGGGACAGACGGATGGCTACACCTTC
>NA|many|TRBV7-2|TRBJ2-3
CAHTSQLRARFTDTQYF
TGTGCCCATACTTCCCAACTACGAGCGCGTTTCACAGATACGCAGTATTTT
>NA|many|TRBV11-2|TRBJ2-1
CASSSDRPNEQFF
TGTGCCAGCAGCTCGGACAGACCCAATGAGCAGTTCTTC
>TRBD2|many|TRBV20-1|TRBJ2-1
CSARVGLAGWSEQFF
TGCAGTGCTAGAGTGGGACTAGCGGGATGGTCTGAGCAGTTCTTC
>NA|many|TRBV30|TRBJ2-5
CARDSGGPTQYF
TGTGCCCGCGATTCCGGGGGTCCGACCCAGTACTTC
>TRBD1|many|TRBV27|TRBJ2-5
CASSLSGQGWTQYF
TGTGCCAGCAGTTTATCGGGACAGGGGTGGACCCAGTACTTC
>NA|NA|TRBV5-4|TRBJ2-1
CASSPEGLRVNEQFF
TGTGCCAGCAGCCCAGAAGGTTTGAGGGTCAATGAGCAGTTCTTC
>NA|many|TRBV18|TRBJ2-7
CASSPPTGFSYEQYF
TGTGCCAGCTCACCACCCACAGGTTTCTCCTACGAGCAGTACTTC
>TRBD2|NA|TRBV6-2/TRBV6-3|TRBJ2-3
CASSYVLAGEDTQYF
TGTGCCAGCAGTTACGTACTAGCGGGGGAAGATACGCAGTATTTT
>NA|few|TRBV9|TRBJ1-2
CASSVSEYGYTF
TGTGCCAGCAGCGTTTCGGAGTATGGCTACACCTTC
>NA|few|TRBV24-1|TRBJ2-6
CATSGGEGVTGANVLTF
TGTGCCACCAGTGGTGGTGAAGGGGTTACTGGGGCCAACGTCCTGACTTTC
>TRBD1|many|TRBV20-1|TRBJ2-7
CSARPGTGGREQYF
TGCAGTGCTAGACCCGGGACAGGGGGCAGAGAGCAGTACTTC
>TRBD2|many|TRBV6-1|TRBJ2-7
CASRSSAGLAAYEQYF
TGTGCCAGCAGATCATCAGCGGGACTAGCGGCCTACGAGCAGTACTTC
>TRBD2|many|TRBV20-1|TRBJ2-3
CAGLAHTDTQYF
TGCGCGGGACTAGCGCACACAGATACGCAGTATTTT
>TRBD2|many|TRBV6-1|TRBJ2-1
CASREGLAGPYNEQFF
TGTGCCAGCAGGGAGGGACTAGCGGGACCCTACAATGAGCAGTTCTTC
>TRBD1|NA|TRBV12-3/TRBV12-4|TRBJ2-7
CASSRTGRYEQYF
TGTGCCAGCAGCCGGACAGGACGGTACGAGCAGTACTTC
>TRBD2|many|TRBV6-1|TRBJ2-7
CASSLFPSGGAGSGYEQYF
TGTGCCAGCAGTTTGTTTCCTAGCGGGGGGGCCGGGTCAGGCTACGAGCAGTACTTC
>NA|NA|TRBV7-3|TRBJ1-2
CASSLTQDSLGYTF
TGTGCCAGCAGCTTAACGCAGGACAGCTTAGGCTACACCTTC
>TRBD1|many|TRBV7-2|TRBJ1-4
CASSSRTGGGEKLFF
TGTGCCAGCAGCAGCAGGACAGGGGGCGGGGAAAAACTGTTTTTT
>TRBD1|few|TRBV10-3|TRBJ1-6
CAISAQTGGRDSPLHF
TGTGCCATCAGTGCCCAAACAGGGGGCAGGGATTCACCCCTCCACTTT
>NA|many|TRBV7-3|TRBJ2-7
CASSQATGDEQYF
TGTGCCAGCAGCCAAGCTACAGGAGACGAGCAGTACTTC
>NA|NA|TRBV5-1|TRBJ1-1
CASSLESAGWAEAFF
TGCGCCAGCAGCTTGGAGAGCGCAGGGTGGGCTGAAGCTTTCTTT
>NA|many|TRBV30|TRBJ1-1
CAWTTGQLWNTEAFF
TGTGCCTGGACCACGGGACAATTATGGAACACTGAAGCTTTCTTT